Below are 10 T cell receptor beta chains sequenced from a single sample in a study of CD8 T cells in ankylosing spondylitis listed by TCRdb under 2017. Libraries were prepared through 5' RACE. TCRdb shows the sequencer as Illumina HiSeq 2500. TCRdb handled the public reads itself, with Q25 trimming in fastp and clone calling in MiXCR, and kept productive beta chains. Duplicate CDR3 protein sequences are folded into a single record with the most common DNA and genes. This sample gives some 42,000 distinct CDR3 sequences in total; around 2.9% of them show up just once. About 4.5% of the sample lies in the top ten. Sequences were obtained from blood, either unsorted or a sorted T cell fraction (not recorded which). These receptors were obtained from a male donor with ankylosing spondylitis or in good health (not recorded which).

The sample holds many counts of this clonotype. The chain recombines TRBV9 with TRBJ2-1; D possibly corresponds to TRBD1 (5 bases). Germline V gene sequence: CDR1 SGDLS, CDR2 YYNGEE. The V gene lost 0 bases and the J gene lost 8 bases, with 6 bases spanning the gap. The CDR3 spans 12 residues. This chain's CDR3 is CASSVVGHEQFF. As DNA, the CDR3 is TGTGCCAGCAGCGTAGTGGGGCATGAGCAGTTCTTC. The full variable domain, its missing parts supplied by reference TRBV9 and TRBJ2-1, is DSGVTQTPKHLITATGQRVTLRCSPRSGDLSVYWYQQSLDQGLQFLIQYYNGEERAKGNILERFSAQQFPDLHSELNLSSLELGDSALYFCASSVVGHEQFFGPGTRLTVL.

This clonotype was seen many times. This rearrangement joins TRBV9 to TRBJ1-1, with D perhaps TRBD1 (6 bases). CDR1 and CDR2 from the germline V gene are SGDLS and YYNGEE. The CDR3 runs 15 residues. Trimming took 3 bases from V and 3 from J, leaving 15 bases between them. DNA for the CDR3: TGTGCCAGCAGCGAGAGGTCAGGGGCCGACACTGAAGCTTTCTTT. Protein: CASSERSGADTEAFF.

This clonotype was recorded at least ten times. V is TRBV9 and J is TRBJ2-7; the match to TRBD1 covers 9 bases. Germline loops: CDR1 SGDLS, CDR2 YYNGEE. The CDR3 is 14 amino acids. Trimming removed 3 bases from V and 6 bases from J; junction bases left unmatched: 7. The CDR3 protein is CASSDRDRAAEQYF. In DNA, the CDR3 is TGTGCCAGCAGCGACCGGGACAGGGCGGCCGAGCAGTACTTC.

This clonotype was observed many times. The V gene is TRBV9, the J gene TRBJ2-1; 10 nucleotides align to TRBD2. Losses at the gene ends were 3 bases for V and 10 bases for J; bases not matched to a gene: 13. The germline CDR1 and CDR2 sequences are SGDLS and YYNGEE. The CDR3 is 16 amino acids. The CDR3 nucleotides read TGTGCCAGCAGCGCAAAGACTAGCGGGCTAGGAAGGGAGCAGTTCTTC. It translates to CASSAKTSGLGREQFF.

This clonotype is labeled medium-sized (0.01 to 0.1%). The chain couples TRBV9 to TRBJ2-5; TRBD2 matches at 7 bases. Germline V gene data show CDR1 as SGDLS and CDR2 as YYNGEE. V shed 3 bases, J shed 4 bases, and the junction held 12 bases outside the gene matches. The CDR3 length is 16 residues. CDR3 sequence reads: CASSAGLKGGLETQYF. CDR3 nucleotide sequence: TGTGCCAGCAGCGCCGGCTTGAAGGGAGGGCTAGAGACCCAGTACTTC.

This clonotype was picked up many times. The chain joins TRBV9 to TRBJ2-2; TRBD2 agrees at 8 bases. The CDR3 length is 16 residues. Germline CDR1 is SGDLS and CDR2 is YYNGEE. V lost 1 base, J lost 2 bases, and 4 bases stayed unmatched. CDR3 sequence reads: CASSVLAGSNTGELFF. CDR3 in DNA: TGTGCCAGCAGCGTACTAGCGGGCTCAAACACCGGGGAGCTGTTTTTT.

This clonotype was seen many times. The V and J genes are TRBV9 and TRBJ2-3; maybe TRBD1 (5 bases). Germline V CDR1 and CDR2: SGDLS, YYNGEE. V was clipped by 4 bases and J by 2 bases, with 20 bases between them. The CDR3 runs to 17 residues. The CDR3 reads CASSPRQGNPHTDTQYF. CDR3 coding DNA: TGTGCCAGCAGCCCCCGTCAGGGAAACCCCCACACAGATACGCAGTATTTT.

This clonotype was detected many times. This chain joins TRBV9 and TRBJ2-3; TRBD2 agrees at 9 bases. J was trimmed by 2 bases and V by 0 bases; bases with no gene match: 4. The CDR3 covers 16 residues. Germline assignment: CDR1 SGDLS and CDR2 YYNGEE. CDR3 in amino acids: CASSVVAGAFTDTQYF. The CDR3 bases are TGTGCCAGCAGCGTAGTAGCGGGAGCTTTCACAGATACGCAGTATTTT.

This clonotype was picked up many times. The genes are TRBV9 and TRBJ2-5; D is unclear. Germline assignment: CDR1 SGDLS and CDR2 YYNGEE. CDR3 length: 15 residues. The germline V and J ends were trimmed by 0 bases and 5 bases, with 14 bases remaining between them. The CDR3 DNA reads TGTGCCAGCAGCGTAGACCCGAGACGAACGGAGACCCAGTACTTC. Protein: CASSVDPRRTETQYF.

This clonotype was seen many times. V and J are TRBV7-7 and TRBJ2-7, with 8 bases lining up with TRBD2. Germline V gene lookup returns CDR1 SSHAT and CDR2 FNYEAQ (reference sequence). Trimming cost V 1 base and J 0 bases; bases outside gene matches: 5. The CDR3 length is 16 residues. Here the CDR3 reads CASSLVSGSVSYEQYF. CDR3 sequence (DNA): TGTGCCAGCAGCTTAGTAAGCGGGAGCGTCTCCTACGAGCAGTACTTC.